The 10 T cell receptor beta chains reported below all come from one sample, sequenced in a study of blood T cell repertoires in COVID-19. Method: immunoSEQ multiplex PCR; TCRdb's copy keeps in-frame clones and lacks some. The table lists about 120,000 clones, about nine tenths of them singletons. Sequencing was performed on peripheral blood. These receptors all stem from a human donor with active COVID-19. The donor label of this sample is uncertain.

CDR3 sequence: CASSQEQGANYGYTF. CDR3 DNA sequence: TGTGCCAGCAGCCAGGAGCAGGGGGCCAACTATGGCTACACCTTC. The chain couples TRBV3-1 (or the pseudogene TRBV3-2) to TRBJ1-2; TRBD1 agrees at 8 bases. The germline V gene encodes CDR1 LGHDT and CDR2 YNNKEL (reference sequence). The CDR3 is 15 amino acids. Losses at the gene ends were 3 bases for V and 2 bases for J; bases not matched to a gene: 5.

J is TRBJ1-2 and V is TRBV27, with no clear D. Looked up from germline, CDR1 is MNHEY and CDR2 is SMNVEV (reference sequence). V was shortened by 3 bases and J by 6 bases, with 11 bases between the two germline ends. The CDR3 contains 13 residues. CDR3 in DNA: TGTGCCAGCAGTTTGCATCCTATCGATGGCTACACCTTC. Translation gives CASSLHPIDGYTF.

This clone was picked up a small number of times. This chain links TRBV7-9 with TRBJ2-4; 7 positions agree with TRBD1. This CDR3 spans 14 amino acids. The junction had 7 bases not matched to a gene; V was cut back by 6 bases and J by 5 bases. Germline loops: CDR1 SEHNR, CDR2 FQNEAQ (reference sequence). The CDR3 DNA reads as TGTGCCAGCAGGTTGCAGGGGGTACAAAACATTCAGTACTTC. Translating it yields CASRLQGVQNIQYF. The entire variable domain, with the rest obtained from reference TRBV7-9 and TRBJ2-4, is as follows: DTGVSQNPRHKITKRGQNVTFRCDPISEHNRLYWYRQTLGQGPEFLTYFQNEAQLEKSRLLSDRFSAERPKGSFSTLEIQRTEQGDSAMYLCASRLQGVQNIQYFGAGTRLSVL.

The V call is TRBV15, the J call TRBJ2-3; the match to TRBD1 covers 7 bases. The CDR3 has 14 amino acids. The V segment lost 0 bases and the J segment 5 bases; nucleotides outside the gene matches: 2. Germline lookup yields CDR1 LNHNV and CDR2 YYDKDF (reference sequence). The CDR3, as DNA: TGTGCCACCAGCAGAGATGCAGGGGGAGATACGCAGTATTTT. It encodes CATSRDAGGDTQYF.

The chain couples TRBV29-1 to TRBJ1-5; TRBD1 matches at 9 bases. Germline CDR1 is SQVTM and CDR2 is ANQGSEA. The V and J ends lost 6 bases and 0 bases, in that order; junction bases with no gene match: 3. This CDR3 comprises 14 residues. Written as DNA, the CDR3 is TGCAGCGTCGAGACAGGGGGTAGCAATCAGCCCCAGCATTTT. This gives the protein CSVETGGSNQPQHF. Together with reference TRBV29-1 and TRBJ1-5, the CDR3 gives the full variable domain: SAVISQKPSRDICQRGTSLTIQCQVDSQVTMMFWYRQQPGQSLTLIATANQGSEATYESGFVIDKFPISRPNLTFSTLTVSNMSPEDSSIYLCSVETGGSNQPQHFGDGTRLSIL.

J is TRBJ2-1 and V is TRBV7-3; 9 positions agree with TRBD1. The trim removed 5 bases at V and 7 bases at J, leaving 9 bases unmatched. Germline lookup yields CDR1 SGHTA and CDR2 FQGTGA. The CDR3 sequence is 15 residues long. Written as DNA, the CDR3 is TGTGCCAGCAGCCCCGGACAGGGGACAAGGAATGAGCAGTTCTTC. Its protein product is CASSPGQGTRNEQFF.

The CDR3 spells CASSLISTGDTEAFF. For the CDR3, the DNA is TGTGCCAGCAGCCTCATCTCGACAGGGGACACTGAAGCTTTCTTT. V and J are TRBV7-9 and TRBJ1-1; TRBD1 aligns across 8 bases. The V segment lost 5 bases and the J segment 3 bases; nucleotides outside the gene matches: 8. The CDR3 spans 15 residues. Germline assignment: CDR1 SEHNR and CDR2 FQNEAQ (reference sequence).

This chain links TRBV19 with TRBJ2-2; maybe TRBD1 (6 bases). Trimming shortened V by 2 bases and J by 0 bases, and 10 bases separated the two germline ends. The CDR3 consists of 16 residues. The germline gives CDR1 LNHDA, CDR2 SQIVND (reference sequence). The CDR3 DNA reads TGTGCCAGTAGTATATTGGGGACATCGAACACCGGGGAGCTGTTTTTT. This codes for CASSILGTSNTGELFF.

CDR3 sequence reads: CASRKQRGSYEQYF. The CDR3 bases are TGTGCCAGCAGGAAACAGCGGGGGTCTTACGAGCAGTACTTC. The chain uses TRBV6-5 and TRBJ2-7; TRBD2 aligns across 8 bases. V shed 6 bases, J shed 4 bases, and the junction held 8 bases outside the gene matches. Germline CDR1 and CDR2: MNHEY and SVGAGI. The CDR3 runs 14 residues.

The rearrangement joins TRBV4-1 to TRBJ2-3; weak D call: TRBD2 (6 bases). This CDR3 spans 15 amino acids. V lost 1 base to trimming and J lost 1 base, with 9 bases between them. Germline CDR1 reads MGHRA; CDR2 reads YSYEKL. The CDR3 here is CASSQAGGGTDTQYF. The CDR3 coding sequence is TGCGCCAGCAGCCAAGCAGGAGGGGGCACAGATACGCAGTATTTT.